This TCR beta chain was retrieved from a study of T cell repertoires in cytomegalovirus infection. Whole-study context: Both CMV infection and a matching HLA type were indicated by public TCR beta signatures.

A remark on this clonotype: As yet, its antigen is unknown.

Overall study results and limits: HLA-C-restricted CMV clonotypes gave the most frequent clonotype in two of eight donors. Of the TCR beta families, the public ones yielded a cumulative frequency that identified carriers of CMV plus the relevant HLA.

TCRdb analysed the reads with MiXCR anew, one entry per CDR3 protein. The data show about 400,000 distinct CDR3 sequences, 15% to 20% seen once. The TCR was taken from a human donor in good health (CMV status not recorded). Some clones in this sample may be carry-over from other donors' samples. The sample was PBMCs.

CDR3 sequence reads: CASSGGGVGRDEQYF. CDR3 nucleotide sequence: TGTGCCAGCAGCGGCGGGGGGGTAGGTCGGGACGAGCAGTACTTC. This chain uses TRBV7-9 with TRBJ2-7, with 9 positions matching TRBD2. J was trimmed by 5 bases and V by 5 bases; bases with no gene match: 10. CDR3 length equals 15 residues. The germline V gene encodes CDR1 SEHNR and CDR2 FQNEAQ (reference sequence).